This T cell receptor (beta chain) derives from a study of CD8+ T cells in alopecia areata. Whole-study results and caveats: Lesional scalp, notably in alopecia totalis/universalis, had clonality above that of normal scalp. TCR sharing across patients was less clear than in mice, possibly HLA-related.

Following RNA extraction, reverse transcription yielded cDNA that acted as the sequencing template. Sequencing used immunoSEQ multiplex PCR; TCRdb keeps in-frame clones, though not all of them. Among fewer than 150,000 clones listed, 55% to 65% were seen once. Points on this clone: The target antigen is unknown.

From germline, CDR1 is GTSNPN and CDR2 SVGIG (reference sequence). Trimming removed 4 bases from V and 11 bases from J, with 11 bases in between. The CDR3 is made up of 10 amino acids. The chain links TRBV30 to TRBJ1-2; D ambiguous. This clonotype originated in a human donor in good health. Sequenced sample: CD4+ T cells sorted from blood. The DNA of the CDR3 is TGTGCCTGGAATAGGCCGGGATACACCTTC. It specifies CAWNRPGYTF.